This T cell receptor (beta chain) was recovered during a study of cytomegalovirus exposure and HLA in healthy donors. General study results and limits: The study assumed roughly uniform donor sequencing depth for presence/absence analyses. TCR beta chains associated with HLA were, in a later analysis, more clonally expanded than equally common others. A later analysis found TCR association rates differed by HLA locus, highest for DRB1 and lowest for HLA-C. Sequence variants that were highly shared formed a cluster that was likely a sequencing artifact.

Points on this clone: Its cognate antigen is unknown.

The length of the CDR3 is 14 residues. After removal of 11 bases from V and 1 base from J, the junction contained 8 bases not matched to a gene. Per germline, CDR1 SNHLY and CDR2 FYNNEI. Researchers ran the PCR with 60 Vbeta and 13 Jbeta primers. Data came from immunoSEQ multiplex PCR; TCRdb stores just in-frame clones and leaves some out. The table lists about 190,000 clones, more than 70% of them singletons. The TCR originated in a boy aged 5 to 17 in good health and CMV-seronegative. This rearrangement joins TRBV2 to TRBJ1-2; 9 positions match TRBD1. Material: PBMCs. The CDR3 coding sequence is TGTGCCTCACCAGGGGACAGGGTTAACTATGGCTACACCTTC. This sequence encodes CASPGDRVNYGYTF.